The 9 T cell receptor beta chains listed next were all sequenced from one sample in a study of Ad26.COV2.S vaccination and SARS-CoV-2 variants (dated by TCRdb to 2020 to 2022). The library was prepared using the immunoSEQ multiplex PCR assay. This immuneACCESS table, as held by TCRdb, lists in-frame sequences with V and J called but not all clones. Of the missing ones, under half trace to an unresolved V gene in checked studies; the others have no known cause. This sample gives roughly 350,000 clones in total; 88% of them show up just once. Approximately 5.9% of the sample is in the top ten clones. Interpreted using the paper, the treatment or condition label stands for: about 20 received Ad26.COV2.S at low or high dose, single or two shots; about 5 received placebo; per-sample allocation not given. Repertoires of vaccine and placebo recipients were sequenced from samples taken on day 63 after the first injection.

The sequencing here drew on peripheral blood, taken in a trial of Ad26.COV2.S vaccine versus placebo. These receptors all come from a person aged 18 to 65 who received the Ad26.COV2.S COVID-19 vaccine or a placebo.

This chain's CDR3 is CASTEDRNSPLHF. The CDR3 DNA follows: TGTGCCAGCACCGAAGACAGGAATTCACCCCTCCACTTT. The chain combines TRBV2 with TRBJ1-6; a weak D match, TRBD1 (6 bases). The CDR3 sequence is 13 residues long. Germline-derived CDR1 and CDR2 are SNHLY and FYNNEI. V lost 7 bases to trimming and J lost 7 bases, with 11 bases between them. The full variable domain, its missing parts supplied by reference TRBV2 and TRBJ1-6, is EPEVTQTPSHQVTQMGQEVILRCVPISNHLYFYWYRQILGQKVEFLVSFYNNEISEKSEIFDDQFSVERPDGSNFTLKIRSTKLEDSAMYFCASTEDRNSPLHFGNGTRLTVT.

The count of this clone is one. The chain combines TRBV5-4 with TRBJ2-6; no clear D. CDR3 length: 16 amino acids. With 4 bases removed from V and 0 bases from J, the gap between germline ends came to 11 bases. Per the germline V gene, CDR1 is SGHNT and CDR2 is YYREEE (reference sequence). CDR3 loop: CASSISSSSGANVLTF. The CDR3 region has the DNA TGTGCCAGCAGCATAAGCAGTTCCTCTGGGGCCAACGTCCTGACTTTC.

Concerning this clone itself: One end of the junction varies from germline; a read error may be responsible. The rearrangement uses TRBV5-4 and TRBJ2-7; 7 bases are a match to TRBD1. CDR1 and CDR2 (germline): SGHNT, YYREEE (reference sequence). The CDR3 runs 13 residues. The CDR3 DNA follows: TGTGCCAGCACCTCCGGTCGGACAGGCCCCTCGCTCTTC. The encoded protein is CASTSGRTGPSLF.

The rearrangement uses TRBV11-2 and TRBJ1-5; D gene unclear. V was trimmed by 4 bases and J by 5 bases, leaving 9 bases between them. Germline-derived CDR1 and CDR2 are SGHAT and FQNNGV. CDR3 size: 13 residues. This chain's CDR3 is CASSSSWDQPQHF. The CDR3 nucleotides are TGTGCCAGCAGCTCCTCTTGGGATCAGCCCCAGCATTTT.

This rearrangement joins TRBV18 to TRBJ2-1, with D perhaps TRBD1 or TRBD2 (5 bases each). There are 15 residues in the CDR3. Trimming pared 2 bases from V and 2 bases from J, leaving 10 bases between. Germline V gene data show CDR1 as KGHSH and CDR2 as LQKENI. The CDR3 DNA sequence: TGTGCCAGCTCACCAGGGACGGGACCCTACAATGAGCAGTTCTTC. The encoded protein is CASSPGTGPYNEQFF.

The chain combines TRBV7-8 with TRBJ1-2; possible D gene TRBD1, 5 bases. This CDR3 contains 18 residues. V lost 5 bases and J 0 bases, leaving 22 bases between the germline ends. Germline CDR1 and CDR2: SGHVS and FQNEAQ. The CDR3 sequence is CASSPGNQGVGPNYGYTF. CDR3 bases: TGTGCCAGCAGCCCGGGAAACCAAGGGGTAGGACCTAACTATGGCTACACCTTC.

J is TRBJ2-7 and V is TRBV7-9, with D perhaps TRBD1 or TRBD2 (6 bases each). Germline V CDR1 and CDR2: SEHNR, FQNEAQ (reference sequence). The V gene lost 5 bases and the J gene lost 4 bases, with 21 bases spanning the gap. This CDR3 contains 16 residues. CDR3 sequence (DNA): TGTGCCAGCAGCCTTAGACAGGACCCTGCGGGATACGAGCAGTACTTC. Its translation is CASSLRQDPAGYEQYF. Full variable domain (outside the CDR3, taken from reference TRBV7-9 and TRBJ2-7): DTGVSQNPRHKITKRGQNVTFRCDPISEHNRLYWYRQTLGQGPEFLTYFQNEAQLEKSRLLSDRFSAERPKGSFSTLEIQRTEQGDSAMYLCASSLRQDPAGYEQYFGPGTRLTVT.

This sequence joins TRBV20-1 and TRBJ1-2; D may be TRBD1 (6 bases). The CDR3 spans 12 residues. The V gene's germline CDR1 is DFQATT and CDR2 SNEGSKA (reference sequence). Trimming took 3 bases from V and 4 from J, leaving 9 bases between them. This CDR3 is CSASKGGYGYTF. CDR3 DNA: TGCAGTGCTAGTAAGGGGGGCTATGGCTACACCTTC.

The DNA for the CDR3 is TGTGCCAGCAGTTCCGGTTCCTATGGCTACACCTTC. Amino acids: CASSSGSYGYTF. The rearrangement uses TRBV27 and TRBJ1-2; D not resolved. The ends were cut back, 4 bases at V and 4 bases at J, with 7 bases in the middle. Germline-derived CDR1 and CDR2 are MNHEY and SMNVEV (reference sequence). The CDR3 spans 12 residues.